The present T cell receptor beta chain was sequenced within a study of cytomegalovirus exposure and HLA in healthy donors. With V trimmed by 6 bases and J by 6 bases, 11 bases remained unmatched. The CDR3 loop spans 16 amino acids. The germline V gene encodes CDR1 MGHRA and CDR2 YSYEKL. The PCR had 60 Vbeta and 13 Jbeta primers. Authors' processing steps: A follow-up analysis tallied tens of millions of unique TCR beta chains, roughly 10 million shared. The method was immunoSEQ multiplex PCR; TCRdb's version includes in-frame clones alone and lacks a portion of them. Clonal size and the V and J genes are those of that table, whereas D and trimming came from the DNA. The table has some 130,000 clones, roughly 63% seen once; the top ten hold about 1.6%.

The sequenced sample was PBMCs. This chain joins TRBV4-1 and TRBJ1-2; 12 bases line up with TRBD1. This sequence was found in a man aged 30 to 39 in good health and CMV-seropositive. The DNA of the CDR3 is TGCGCCAGCAGTCCCAAAAGGGGACAGGGGGCGGATGGCTACACCTTC. Translation gives CASSPKRGQGADGYTF.